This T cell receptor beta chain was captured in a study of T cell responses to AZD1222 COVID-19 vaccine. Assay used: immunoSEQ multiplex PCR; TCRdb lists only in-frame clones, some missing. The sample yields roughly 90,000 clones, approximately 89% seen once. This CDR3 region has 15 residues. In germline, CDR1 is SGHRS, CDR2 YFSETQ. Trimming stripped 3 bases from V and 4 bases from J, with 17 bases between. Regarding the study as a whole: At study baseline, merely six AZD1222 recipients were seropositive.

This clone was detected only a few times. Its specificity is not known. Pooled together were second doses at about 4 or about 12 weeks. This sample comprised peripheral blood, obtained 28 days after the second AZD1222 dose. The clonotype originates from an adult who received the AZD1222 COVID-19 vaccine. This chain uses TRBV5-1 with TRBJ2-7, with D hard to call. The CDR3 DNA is TGCGCCAGCAGCTCGAGTCCGGATCCCGGGTACGAGCAGTACGTC. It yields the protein CASSSSPDPGYEQYV.